These 29 T cell receptor beta chains share one sample of origin, sequenced in a study of regulatory T cells in long-lasting Graves disease. Time point given: newly diagnosed GD, antithyroid drugs for less than 3 months. From PBMCs, RNA was extracted and then used to make the TCR library. Building the TCR beta libraries relied on iRepertoire HTBI primers, and CDR3 regions underwent Arm-PCR. From the multiplex PCR reads, TCRdb called clonotypes with MiXCR, one entry per CDR3 protein. The repertoire holds around 480,000 distinct CDR3 sequences, with roughly 16% as singletons. A further study also used this sample, focusing on T cells in Graves' hyperthyroidism and ophthalmopathy.

This sample comprised peripheral blood mononuclear cells (PBMCs), obtained at new diagnosis, from a patient treated with antithyroid drugs. Every receptor here comes from a woman aged 40 to 65 with Graves disease.

This clonotype was picked up many times. J is TRBJ1-1 and V is TRBV13; 12 bases are a match to TRBD1. Per germline, CDR1 PRHDT and CDR2 FYEKMQ (reference sequence). CDR3 size: 16 residues. Germline trimming cut 5 bases from V and 3 bases from J; bases unmatched to any gene: 7. DNA for the CDR3: TGTGCCAGCAGCGCAGGGACAGGGGGCCGGGACACTGAAGCTTTCTTT. Translating gives CASSAGTGGRDTEAFF.

This clonotype came up many times. This chain uses TRBV2 with TRBJ2-1; D ambiguous. V was trimmed by 6 bases and J by 12 bases, leaving 21 bases between them. The germline V gene encodes CDR1 SNHLY and CDR2 FYNNEI. This CDR3 comprises 14 residues. The CDR3 sequence is CASSKGLGPPVQFF. For the CDR3, the DNA is TGTGCCAGCAGCAAAGGGCTGGGCCCTCCTGTGCAGTTCTTC.

This rearrangement joins TRBV27 to TRBJ1-6; 10 bases are shared with TRBD1. From germline, CDR1 is MNHEY and CDR2 SMNVEV (reference sequence). This CDR3 region has 15 residues. V shed 5 bases and J 11 bases; nucleotides not matched to a gene: 9. In nucleotides, the CDR3 is TGTGCCAGCAGTATTGGACAGGGGGGCAATCCACCCCTCCACTTT. Translation: CASSIGQGGNPPLHF.

This clonotype showed up many times. The V call is TRBV15, the J call TRBJ1-6, with TRBD1 as a possible D gene (5 bases). Trimming stripped 1 base from V and 6 bases from J, with 10 bases between. The germline V gene has CDR1 LNHNV and CDR2 YYDKDF (reference sequence). The CDR3 totals 15 residues. CDR3 sequence (DNA): TGTGCCACCAGCAGAGCTCAGGGTGGTAATTCACCCCTCCACTTT. Amino acids: CATSRAQGGNSPLHF.

This clonotype was seen at least ten times. This CDR3 reads CAWDRDGTEAFF. As DNA, the CDR3 is TGTGCCTGGGACCGCGACGGGACTGAAGCTTTCTTT. This chain connects TRBV30 to TRBJ1-1; no clear D gene. Germline V CDR1 and CDR2: GTSNPN, SVGIG (reference sequence). This CDR3 spans 12 amino acids. Trimming took off 5 bases at V and 5 bases at J, with 12 bases between the two ends.

J is TRBJ2-6 and V is TRBV12-3 or TRBV12-4; D is unclear. The germline V and J ends were trimmed by 3 bases and 4 bases, with 7 bases remaining between them. The CDR3 is made up of 14 amino acids. The CDR3 loop reads CASSFEGGANVLTF. CDR3 coding DNA: TGTGCCAGCAGTTTTGAAGGAGGGGCCAACGTCCTGACTTTC.

This clonotype has just a few counts. The chain employs TRBV7-9 and TRBJ2-3; 10 bases align to TRBD1. The CDR3 sequence is 15 residues long. Germline V gene lookup returns CDR1 SEHNR and CDR2 FQNEAQ (reference sequence). V gave up 5 bases and J gave up 4 bases; unmatched junction bases: 6. DNA for the CDR3: TGTGCCAGCAGCCCGACAGGGGGCAGATCAGATACGCAGTATTTT. It translates to CASSPTGGRSDTQYF. The entire variable domain, with the rest obtained from reference TRBV7-9 and TRBJ2-3, is as follows: DTGVSQNPRHKITKRGQNVTFRCDPISEHNRLYWYRQTLGQGPEFLTYFQNEAQLEKSRLLSDRFSAERPKGSFSTLEIQRTEQGDSAMYLCASSPTGGRSDTQYFGPGTRLTVL.

This clonotype showed up just a few times. No conserved phenylalanine or tryptophan ends this CDR3, so it is likely a read error. This chain connects TRBV5-1 to TRBJ1-1; 9 nucleotides line up with TRBD1. Germline lookup yields CDR1 SGHRS and CDR2 YFSETQ. This CDR3 comprises 14 residues. The V gene end was trimmed by 4 bases and the J gene end by 2 bases; junction bases not matched to a gene: 3. The CDR3: CASSEDRGNTEAFL. CDR3 sequence (DNA): TGCGCCAGCAGCGAGGACAGGGGAAACACTGAAGCTTTCCTT.

There are a few counts of this clonotype. This may stem from a read error, because a much larger clone lies one nucleotide away. In this CDR3 the conserved last residue, phenylalanine or tryptophan, is missing, so a read error is likely. No DNA is shown, since the ends of the CDR3 on it are uncertain; the CDR3 is the one TCRdb lists. This chain joins TRBV3-1 and TRBJ2-3; the D segment call TRBD1 is taken from the table without a DNA check. Germline values: CDR1 LGHDT, CDR2 YNNKEL (reference sequence). The CDR3 is 13 amino acids long, termini counted. CDR3 sequence: CASSPSGDRGFRL.

This clonotype was observed many times. The rearrangement joins TRBV12-3 or TRBV12-4 to TRBJ2-7, with 11 nucleotides matching TRBD2. The ends lost 6 bases at V and 7 bases at J; junction bases unmatched: 2. The CDR3 runs 12 residues. This CDR3 is CASSGLAGEQYF. In DNA form, the CDR3 reads TGTGCCAGCAGCGGACTAGCGGGTGAGCAGTACTTC.

V and J are TRBV7-9 and TRBJ1-3; 7 bases agree with TRBD1. J lost 3 bases, V lost 3 bases, and 8 bases had no gene match. There are 16 residues in the CDR3. The germline V gene has CDR1 SEHNR and CDR2 FQNEAQ (reference sequence). The CDR3 DNA sequence: TGTGCCAGCAGCTTCGGCGGGACAGCGAATGGAAACACCATATATTTT. Its protein product is CASSFGGTANGNTIYF.

In this sample, this clonotype turned up many times. The rearrangement joins TRBV12-3 or TRBV12-4 to TRBJ1-2; 7 nucleotides match TRBD1. The CDR3 length is 13 residues. The V and J ends lost 6 bases and 8 bases, in that order; junction bases with no gene match: 9. CDR3 DNA: TGTGCCAGCAGCCCAGGGGGAACGAGGGGCTACACCTTC. The encoded protein is CASSPGGTRGYTF.

This clonotype has at least ten counts. The DNA of the CDR3 is TGTGCCAGCAGCCCGGGACTAAGGGAGCTGTTTTTT. Amino acid sequence: CASSPGLRELFF. The chain combines TRBV12-3 or TRBV12-4 with TRBJ2-2; TRBD2 agrees at 7 bases. This CDR3 comprises 12 residues. The J segment lost 9 bases and the V segment lost 6 bases, leaving 4 bases of the junction unmatched.

The V call is TRBV4-1, the J call TRBJ2-7, with 8 bases fitting TRBD1. The CDR3 consists of 15 residues. The germline V gene encodes CDR1 MGHRA and CDR2 YSYEKL. J gave up 3 bases and V 1 base, and 5 bases lay outside the gene matches. Here the CDR3 DNA reads TGCGCCAGCAGCCAAGTGGGCAGGGGGCGCTACGAGCAGTACTTC. It codes for CASSQVGRGRYEQYF.

This clonotype was observed many times. The chain has TRBV5-1 and TRBJ1-1; D gene unclear. The germline gives CDR1 SGHRS, CDR2 YFSETQ. Trimming took 0 bases from V and 1 from J, leaving 10 bases between them. The CDR3 has 15 amino acids. The CDR3 nucleotides are TGCGCCAGCAGCTTGGAAGGGAGCGGGAACACTGAAGCTTTCTTT. Translating gives CASSLEGSGNTEAFF.

Only a few counts were recorded for this clonotype. A read error may produce the germline difference seen at one junction end. In DNA, the CDR3 is TGCAGTGGGGCGACAGGGTGGGACACTGAAGTTTTCTTT. Protein product: CSGATGWDTEVFF. This chain joins TRBV20-1 and TRBJ1-1, with 7 bases aligning to TRBD1. This CDR3 is 13 amino acids long. Germline lookup yields CDR1 DFQATT and CDR2 SNEGSKA (reference sequence).

This chain joins TRBV5-1 and TRBJ1-1, with TRBD1 as a possible D gene (5 bases). Germline CDR1 SGHRS, CDR2 YFSETQ. The V end was cut by 0 bases, the J end by 7 bases, with 13 bases between. The CDR3 loop spans 14 amino acids. CDR3 sequence: CASSLGSDGGEAFF. The CDR3 nucleotides are TGCGCCAGCAGCTTGGGGAGCGACGGGGGTGAAGCTTTCTTT.

The chain joins TRBV20-1 to TRBJ1-2; D gene uncertain. Germline assignment: CDR1 DFQATT and CDR2 SNEGSKA (reference sequence). V was cut by 3 bases and J by 3 bases, with 5 bases left in between. This CDR3 region has 11 residues. CDR3 residues: CSASGDYGYTF. CDR3 in DNA: TGCAGTGCTAGTGGCGACTATGGCTACACCTTC.

The sample holds many counts of this clonotype. The chain recombines TRBV12-3 or TRBV12-4 with TRBJ1-1, with TRBD1 matching over 9 bases. This CDR3 has 13 amino acids. With V trimmed by 5 bases and J by 8 bases, 6 bases remained unmatched. The CDR3 DNA sequence: TGTGCCAGCAGTCTATTACAGGGGGCAGAAGCTTTCTTT. Its protein product is CASSLLQGAEAFF.

There are a few counts of this clonotype. DNA for the CDR3: TGTGCCATCAGTGAGTCGTTGAAGCTCGATAGCAATCAGCCCCAGCATTTT. It yields the protein CAISESLKLDSNQPQHF. The rearrangement uses TRBV10-3 and TRBJ1-5; D is uncertain. The V end was cut by 0 bases, the J end by 0 bases, with 12 bases between. This CDR3 is built from 17 residues. Germline V lookup: CDR1 ENHRY, CDR2 SYGVKD.

This clonotype was recorded many times. The CDR3 region has the DNA TGTGCCAGCACGTCCCCACTAAACTATGGCTACACCTTC. It codes for CASTSPLNYGYTF. The chain couples TRBV7-9 to TRBJ1-2; D is ambiguous. The CDR3 is made up of 13 amino acids. Deletions cut 7 bases from V and 2 bases from J, with 11 bases between. CDR1 and CDR2 from the germline V gene are SEHNR and FQNEAQ (reference sequence).

This clonotype was seen only a few times. This sequence joins TRBV11-2 and TRBJ1-2; tentatively, D is TRBD1 (5 bases). Looked up from germline, CDR1 is SGHAT and CDR2 is FQNNGV. V was cut by 1 base and J by 4 bases, with 13 bases left in between. The length of the CDR3 is 15 residues. DNA for the CDR3: TGTGCCAGCAGCTTAGGCCCCGGGGCTGGCTATGGCTACACCTTC. This codes for CASSLGPGAGYGYTF.

This chain joins TRBV19 and TRBJ1-5, with D possibly TRBD1 on 5 matching bases. The ends were cut back, 1 base at V and 6 bases at J, with 7 bases in the middle. The CDR3 extends over 13 amino acids. Germline V lookup: CDR1 LNHDA, CDR2 SQIVND (reference sequence). The CDR3 is CASSIVGGQPQHF. DNA for the CDR3: TGTGCCAGTAGTATAGTGGGGGGTCAGCCCCAGCATTTT.

There are many counts of this clonotype. This rearrangement joins TRBV2 to TRBJ2-1; no definite D call. This CDR3 region has 15 residues. V lost 6 bases to trimming and J lost 6 bases, with 18 bases between them. Per the germline V gene, CDR1 is SNHLY and CDR2 is FYNNEI. This chain's CDR3 is CASRPRPSPFNEQFF. In nucleotides, the CDR3 is TGTGCCAGCAGGCCCCGCCCCAGCCCCTTCAATGAGCAGTTCTTC.

This clonotype was seen more than once but under ten times. This sequence joins TRBV20-1 and TRBJ2-7, with 8 bases fitting TRBD2. V was pared by 5 bases and J by 6 bases, with 12 bases of the junction left unmatched. The CDR3 spans 14 residues. Germline-derived CDR1 and CDR2 are DFQATT and SNEGSKA (reference sequence). The CDR3: CSAPEAGAPLEQYF. CDR3 DNA sequence: TGCAGTGCTCCTGAAGCGGGGGCCCCCCTCGAGCAGTACTTC.

V and J are TRBV5-1 and TRBJ1-1, with 7 bases lining up with TRBD1. Per the germline V gene, CDR1 is SGHRS and CDR2 is YFSETQ. The V and J ends lost 0 bases and 3 bases, in that order; junction bases with no gene match: 5. The CDR3 sequence is 15 residues long. Written as DNA, the CDR3 is TGCGCCAGCAGCTTGGAGGTCAGGGGGTACACTGAAGCTTTCTTT. Residues: CASSLEVRGYTEAFF.

Many counts were recorded for this clonotype. The chain carries TRBV3-1 and TRBJ2-2, with D perhaps matching TRBD2 (5 bases). The germline gives CDR1 LGHDT, CDR2 YNNKEL (reference sequence). The V and J ends lost 3 bases and 8 bases respectively, with 19 bases between them. The CDR3 consists of 16 residues. CDR3 amino acids: CASSHLGPNGLGELFF. CDR3 in DNA: TGTGCCAGCAGCCATTTAGGACCCAATGGACTGGGGGAGCTGTTTTTT.

The chain carries TRBV10-3 and TRBJ1-5; D gene uncertain. Germline V gene lookup returns CDR1 ENHRY and CDR2 SYGVKD. The CDR3 extends over 13 amino acids. V was cut by 3 bases and J by 7 bases, with 10 bases left in between. CDR3 residues: CAISDRLEQPQHF. The CDR3 DNA is TGTGCCATCAGTGACAGGTTGGAGCAGCCCCAGCATTTT.

This sequence joins TRBV15 and TRBJ1-4; no firm D call. The CDR3 is 16 amino acids. The germline V gene encodes CDR1 LNHNV and CDR2 YYDKDF (reference sequence). V was cut by 5 bases and J by 2 bases, with 15 bases left in between. CDR3 protein: CATSGLTLVTNEKLFF. CDR3 DNA: TGTGCCACCAGCGGTTTGACCCTCGTGACTAATGAAAAACTGTTTTTT.